The T cell receptor beta chain under discussion was sequenced for a study of human T cells and chemical hapten exposure (dated by TCRdb to the early 2020s). Background for the entire study: For sensitization, 2% DPC in acetone was applied to a roughly 2 cm by roughly 2 cm area of upper inner arm skin. Throughout the roughly 25-week study period, patients were also given weekly therapeutic DPC doses on the scalp. Patch tests used Finn chambers with 0.01% DPC on the upper back, scored after 6 days by International Contact Dermatitis Research Group standards. Most of the patients in the cohort were female, and the cohort covered alopecia areata with under or over 50% scalp involvement, alopecia totalis and alopecia universalis. The libraries were sequenced as a pool, and the TCR yield per sample differed mostly because of small variations in library volumes within the pool. The study tracked peripheral blood TCR repertoire changes in vivo during primary and secondary sensitization to the hapten diphenylcyclopropenone (DPC) in alopecia patients. Blood samples were taken from patients before sensitization (week 0) and at 2, 6 and about 24 weeks after DPC sensitization. Blood for TCR sequencing was provided by twenty-nine alopecia patients at one to four time points (pre-sensitization, 2, 6 and 24 weeks).

General findings and caveats noted by the study authors: Significantly more large CDR3 similarity clusters were formed by expanded TCRs than by pre-sensitization or healthy control sets, consistent with antigen-driven responses. Repeated subsampling changed both the strength of the expansion versus patch-test correlation and the threshold at which that correlation became significant. Alopecia, a presumed autoimmune disease, was present in all patients, so the immune response of the patients might differ from that of healthy individuals. No change with DPC sensitization was found in the number of TCRs above 1 in 1000 frequency, and no evidence of global repertoire structure alterations was found. Patch test score correlated positively with the number of PT1 expanded TCRs, reaching significance at thresholds 8, 16 and 32 but not at 4.

Per the publication, the time point label means: pre-sensitization, week 0. Read against the paper, the sample's treatment or condition label means: therapeutic diphenylcyclopropenone sensitization with weekly scalp DPC. Blood at each patch-test visit was drawn before the patch test was applied. Patients were considered eligible if aged 18 to 70, diagnosed with alopecia and deemed suitable for DPC therapy, and patients were excluded if pregnant. Unfractionated whole blood was collected in Tempus Blood RNA tubes, and total RNA was extracted from that blood. This clonotype was seen many times. What this receptor recognizes is not known. No base quality information exists; no much larger clone differs at one position. The library came from RACE. The sequencing machine was a NextSeq 500. Library preparation attached unique molecular identifiers to individual cDNA molecules for quantitative, reproducible TCR counting. Each blood RNA sample was used to sequence both TCR alpha and TCR beta chains. The paper's processing steps were these. The median number of TCRs per sample was 85,000 to 100,000, ranging from about 20,000 to 750,000. V, J and CDR3 annotation of the TCR reads was performed with the Decombinator software suite. Every sample was subsampled to the same number of TCRs (28,000) for the PS versus PT1 abundance plots. TCRs were defined as expanded if absent before sensitization and observed at least eight times at the 2-week time point. Using fastp at Q25 and MiXCR, TCRdb reprocessed the public reads and kept productive beta chains. Here each entry gathers all rows of one CDR3 protein and keeps the most common genes and DNA. The V and J calls were determined by TCRdb, not by the authors. Within this sample are around 300,000 distinct CDR3 sequences, with over 7.5% of them counted one time only. Roughly 1.2% of the sample is taken by the ten largest.

The receptor was isolated from a man aged 18 to 29 with alopecia areata. Some clones in this sample may be carry-over from other donors' samples. Here the sequenced sample was whole blood, taken in connection with sensitization to the hapten diphenylcyclopropenone (DPC).

The CDR3 sequence is CASSTRTGGRTDTQYF. The bases are TGTGCCAGCAGTACCAGGACAGGGGGACGCACAGATACGCAGTATTTT. This sequence uses TRBV27 and TRBJ2-3; the central 10 bases match TRBD1. The CDR3, cysteine through phenylalanine, is 16 amino acids long. Only the CDR3 part of the read is kept: 48 bases, read in frame from the first base. Germline trimming amounts to 5 bases on V and 1 base on J, with 6 as the count of junction bases outside the gene matches. CDR1 and CDR2 (MNHEY, SMNVEV) derive from the germline V gene (reference sequence).